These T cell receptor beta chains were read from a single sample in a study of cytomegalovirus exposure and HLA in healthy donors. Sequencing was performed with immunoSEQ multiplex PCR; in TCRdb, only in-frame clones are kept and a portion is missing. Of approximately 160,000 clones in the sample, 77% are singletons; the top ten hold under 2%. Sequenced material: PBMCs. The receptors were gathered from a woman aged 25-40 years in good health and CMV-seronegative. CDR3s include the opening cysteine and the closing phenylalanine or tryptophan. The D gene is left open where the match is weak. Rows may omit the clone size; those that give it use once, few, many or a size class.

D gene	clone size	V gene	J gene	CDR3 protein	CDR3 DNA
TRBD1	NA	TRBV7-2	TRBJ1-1	CASSGQGHTEAFF	TGTGCCAGCAGTGGACAGGGGCACACTGAAGCTTTCTTT
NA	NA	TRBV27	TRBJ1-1	CASSLSNGLPEAFF	TGTGCCAGCAGTTTATCGAATGGGCTCCCTGAAGCTTTCTTT
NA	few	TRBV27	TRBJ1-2	CASHPTSRGPDYGYTF	TGTGCCAGCCACCCCACCTCTAGAGGGCCAGACTATGGCTACACCTTC
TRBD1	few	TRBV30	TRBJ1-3	CAWIRTGAGNTIYF	TGTGCCTGGATTAGGACAGGGGCTGGAAACACCATATATTTT
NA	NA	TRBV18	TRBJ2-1	CASSPFGGESYNEQFF	TGTGCCAGCTCACCATTTGGCGGGGAATCCTACAATGAGCAGTTCTTC
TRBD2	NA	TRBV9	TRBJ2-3	CASSPRTSGDTQYF	TGTGCCAGCAGCCCAAGGACTAGCGGGGATACGCAGTATTTT
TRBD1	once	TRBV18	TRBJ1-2	CASSPTGTGGGNGYTF	TGTGCCAGCTCGCCTACCGGGACAGGGGGCGGTAATGGCTACACCTTC
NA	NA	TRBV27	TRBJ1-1	CASSLLVNTEAFF	TGTGCCAGCAGTTTATTAGTGAACACTGAAGCTTTCTTT
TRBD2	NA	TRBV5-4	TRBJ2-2	CASNRGRSGSTGELFF	TGTGCCAGCAATCGGGGTCGGAGCGGGAGTACCGGGGAGCTGTTTTTT
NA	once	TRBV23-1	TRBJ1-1	CASSQRGRRKNTEAFF	TGCGCCAGCAGTCAGCGGGGGAGAAGGAAGAACACTGAAGCTTTCTTT
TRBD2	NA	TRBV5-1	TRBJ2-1	CASSLGLAGRIPNEQFF	TGCGCCAGCAGCCTCGGACTAGCGGGGCGAATTCCTAATGAGCAGTTCTTC
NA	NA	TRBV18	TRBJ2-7	CASSRAGQFYEQYF	TGTGCCAGCTCACGTGCAGGGCAATTCTACGAGCAGTACTTC
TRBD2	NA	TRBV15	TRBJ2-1	CATSRSPGALAGVLGEQFF	TGTGCCACCAGCCGTTCCCCAGGCGCACTAGCGGGAGTTCTGGGTGAGCAGTTCTTC
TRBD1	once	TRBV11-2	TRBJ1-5	CASSTTGNQPQHF	TGTGCCAGCAGCACGACAGGGAATCAGCCCCAGCATTTT
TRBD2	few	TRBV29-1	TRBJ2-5	CSVSRLAGGGETQYF	TGCAGCGTTAGCCGACTAGCGGGAGGCGGAGAGACCCAGTACTTC
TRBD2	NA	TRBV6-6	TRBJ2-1	CASSSTSGGAGEQFF	TGTGCCAGCAGTTCAACTAGCGGGGGGGCCGGTGAGCAGTTCTTC
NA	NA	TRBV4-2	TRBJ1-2	CASSQVSGARGYTF	TGTGCCAGCAGCCAAGTCTCAGGGGCGCGCGGCTACACCTTC
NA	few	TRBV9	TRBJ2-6	CASSVESSRAGANVLTF	TGTGCCAGCAGCGTAGAGAGTTCCAGGGCTGGGGCCAACGTCCTGACTTTC
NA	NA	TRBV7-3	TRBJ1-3	CASSLSQGNTIYF	TGTGCCAGCAGCTTATCCCAGGGAAACACCATATATTTT
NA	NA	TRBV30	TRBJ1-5	CAWDRRNQPQHF	TGTGCCTGGGACAGGAGGAATCAGCCCCAGCATTTT
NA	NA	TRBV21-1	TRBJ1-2	CASSKCPGQGGKGYGYTF	TGTGCCAGCAGCAAATGTCCGGGACAGGGGGGAAAGGGCTATGGCTACACCTTC
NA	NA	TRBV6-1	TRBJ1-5	CASTNSNQPQHF	TGTGCCAGCACCAATAGCAATCAGCCCCAGCATTTT
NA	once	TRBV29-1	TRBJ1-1	CSVEDPWERTRAGEAFF	TGCAGCGTTGAAGATCCGTGGGAGCGCACCCGGGCGGGTGAAGCTTTCTTT
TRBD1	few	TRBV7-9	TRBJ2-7	CASSPSTGGYMGEQYF	TGTGCCAGCAGCCCTTCGACAGGGGGCTATATGGGTGAGCAGTACTTC
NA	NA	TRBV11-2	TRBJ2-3	CASAGEEGALGDTQYF	TGTGCCAGCGCCGGAGAGGAAGGGGCTTTGGGAGATACGCAGTATTTT
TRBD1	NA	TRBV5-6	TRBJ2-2	CASSLVRTGKTGELFF	TGTGCCAGCAGCTTGGTTCGGACAGGGAAAACCGGGGAGCTGTTTTTT
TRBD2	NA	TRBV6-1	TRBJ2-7	CATGTSGFSYEQYF	TGTGCCACCGGGACTAGCGGATTTTCCTACGAGCAGTACTTC
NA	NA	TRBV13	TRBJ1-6	CASSLDLGQGNSPLHF	TGTGCCAGCAGCTTAGACCTGGGGCAGGGGAATTCACCCCTCCACTTT
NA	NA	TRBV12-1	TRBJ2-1	CASSFKQVLGNEQFF	TGTGCCAGCAGCTTTAAACAGGTCCTTGGGAATGAGCAGTTCTTC
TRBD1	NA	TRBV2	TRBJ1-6	CASSSDRGDSPLHF	TGTGCCAGCAGTTCCGACAGGGGCGATTCACCCCTCCACTTT
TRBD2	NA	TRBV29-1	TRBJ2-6	CSVRAGGGGANVLPF	TGCAGCGTTCGTGCCGGGGGCGGGGGGGCCAACGTCCTGCCTTTC
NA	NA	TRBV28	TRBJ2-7	CASSFQGLKRGAYEQYF	TGTGCCAGCAGTTTCCAGGGGCTAAAGCGGGGAGCCTACGAGCAGTACTTC
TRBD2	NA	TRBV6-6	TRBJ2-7	CASSYSGTSSYEQYF	TGTGCCAGCAGTTACTCCGGGACTAGCTCCTACGAGCAGTACTTC
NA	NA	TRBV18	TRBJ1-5	CASSQGGNNQPQHF	TGTGCCAGCTCACAGGGAGGGAACAATCAGCCCCAGCATTTT
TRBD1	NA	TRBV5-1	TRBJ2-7	CASSLGDRDYEQYF	TGCGCCAGCAGCTTGGGGGACAGGGACTACGAGCAGTACTTC
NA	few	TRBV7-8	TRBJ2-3	CASSWLTDTQYF	TGTGCCAGCAGCTGGCTGACAGATACGCAGTATTTT
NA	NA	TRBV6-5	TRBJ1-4	CASSYSQGMGEKLFF	TGTGCCAGCAGTTACTCGCAGGGAATGGGTGAAAAACTGTTTTTT
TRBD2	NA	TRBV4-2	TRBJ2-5	CASSQDPARGLAGEETQYF	TGTGCCAGCAGCCAAGATCCGGCAAGAGGACTAGCGGGGGAAGAGACCCAGTACTTC
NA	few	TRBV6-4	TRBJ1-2	CASSDSSRRGYGYTF	TGTGCCAGCAGTGACTCGAGCAGAAGGGGCTATGGCTACACCTTC
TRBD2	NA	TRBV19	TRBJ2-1	CATHPQLAGVRNEQFF	TGTGCCACCCACCCACAACTAGCGGGAGTTAGGAATGAGCAGTTCTTC
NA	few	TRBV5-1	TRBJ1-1	CASSEDNLNTEAFF	TGCGCCAGCAGCGAGGACAACCTGAACACTGAAGCTTTCTTT
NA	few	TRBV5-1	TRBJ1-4	CASSLVSGTNEKLFF	TGCGCCAGCAGCTTGGTCAGTGGAACTAATGAAAAACTGTTTTTT
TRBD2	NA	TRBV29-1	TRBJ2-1	CSVPGPLAGVYNEQFF	TGCAGCGTCCCGGGGCCACTAGCGGGAGTCTACAATGAGCAGTTCTTC
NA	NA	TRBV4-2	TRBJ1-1	CASSQDYRAGDTEAFF	TGTGCCAGCAGTCAAGACTACAGGGCGGGTGACACTGAAGCTTTCTTT
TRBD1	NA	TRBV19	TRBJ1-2	CASMGQLLYAYGYTF	TGTGCCAGTATGGGACAGCTACTGTATGCCTATGGCTACACCTTC
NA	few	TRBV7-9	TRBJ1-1	CASSLVQERFEAFF	TGTGCCAGCAGCTTAGTACAGGAGAGATTTGAAGCTTTCTTT
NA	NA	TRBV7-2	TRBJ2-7	CASSLAARQGLPEQYF	TGTGCCAGCAGCTTAGCCGCCCGCCAGGGGCTACCCGAGCAGTACTTC
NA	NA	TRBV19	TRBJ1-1	CASSIEGPTEAFF	TGTGCCAGTAGTATAGAGGGGCCCACTGAAGCTTTCTTT
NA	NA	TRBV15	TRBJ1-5	CATSRVGLYQPQHF	TGTGCCACCAGCAGAGTAGGACTTTATCAGCCCCAGCATTTT
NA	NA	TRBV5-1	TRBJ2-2	CASSLVLAHSNTGELFF	TGCGCCAGCAGCTTGGTACTAGCTCATTCAAACACCGGGGAGCTGTTTTTT
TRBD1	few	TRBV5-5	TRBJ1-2	CASSLTGVSGYTF	TGTGCCAGCAGCTTGACAGGGGTGAGCGGCTACACCTTC